Below are 27 T cell receptor beta chains sequenced from a single sample in a study of cytomegalovirus exposure and HLA in healthy donors. The study ran its PCR with 60 Vbeta and 13 Jbeta primers. Only in-frame clones appear in the TCRdb table, and some are missing; sequencing was by immunoSEQ multiplex PCR. Of 120,000 or so clones listed, about three quarters are singletons. The sequenced sample consisted of PBMCs. The receptors derive from a woman in her thirties or forties in good health and CMV-seronegative.

The chain is built from TRBV19 and TRBJ2-1; 10 nucleotides line up with TRBD1. The V and J ends lost 1 base and 3 bases, in that order; junction bases with no gene match: 3. The length of the CDR3 is 16 residues. In germline, CDR1 is LNHDA, CDR2 SQIVND (reference sequence). CDR3 sequence (DNA): TGTGCCAGTAGTATAGCGCGGACAGGGGGCTACAATGAGCAGTTCTTC. Protein sequence: CASSIARTGGYNEQFF. The full variable domain, in which reference TRBV19 and TRBJ2-1 provide the parts outside the CDR3, is DGGITQSPKYLFRKEGQNVTLSCEQNLNHDAMYWYRQDPGQGLRLIYYSQIVNDFQKGDIAEGYSVSREKKESFPLTVTSAQKNPTAFYLCASSIARTGGYNEQFFGPGTRLTVL.

The chain links TRBV4-1 to TRBJ2-3; D is possibly TRBD2 (6 bases). Germline CDR1 reads MGHRA; CDR2 reads YSYEKL. The V end lost 3 bases, the J end lost 0 bases, and 13 bases lay between the germline ends. CDR3 length: 16 residues. For the CDR3, the DNA is TGCGCCAGCAGCCATACGGGAGAAGCTAGCACAGATACGCAGTATTTT. Translation: CASSHTGEASTDTQYF.

The chain has TRBV7-9 and TRBJ1-2; D may be TRBD1 (6 bases). Trimming cost V 6 bases and J 4 bases, with 15 bases left between them. The CDR3 contains 14 residues. In germline, CDR1 is SEHNR, CDR2 FQNEAQ (reference sequence). CDR3 protein: CASSLTGPTYGYTF. CDR3 nucleotides: TGTGCCAGCAGTCTTACAGGGCCCACCTATGGCTACACCTTC.

On this clone itself: One end of the junction is discordant with germline, which a read error may explain. This chain links TRBV7-9 with TRBJ2-7, with 7 bases identical to TRBD1. The germline V gene encodes CDR1 SEHNR and CDR2 FQNEAQ (reference sequence). The CDR3 loop spans 15 amino acids. The CDR3 reads CSSSYRRDRYYEQYF. In DNA, the CDR3 is TGTTCCAGCAGCTACCGCCGGGACAGATACTACGAGCAGTACTTC.

The chain combines TRBV6-6 with TRBJ2-5, with 8 bases lining up with TRBD1. V shed 7 bases and J 5 bases; nucleotides not matched to a gene: 6. The CDR3 spans 13 residues. CDR1 is MNHNY, CDR2 SVGAGI, per germline (reference sequence). The chain's CDR3 is CASNSGGRETQYF. The CDR3 DNA is TGTGCCAGCAATTCAGGGGGCCGGGAGACCCAGTACTTC.

This chain links TRBV7-2 with TRBJ1-6; 8 nucleotides line up with TRBD1. CDR3 length equals 16 residues. Germline values: CDR1 SGHTA, CDR2 FQGNSA. The J segment lost 4 bases and the V segment lost 5 bases, leaving 7 bases of the junction unmatched. The CDR3 protein is CASSRGTGFYNSPLHF. CDR3 nucleotides: TGTGCCAGCAGCAGAGGGACAGGTTTTTATAATTCACCCCTCCACTTT.

The chain uses TRBV2 and TRBJ2-1; D gene uncertain. The CDR3 runs 15 residues. V lost 3 bases, J lost 0 bases, and 9 bases lay in between. Germline V gene lookup returns CDR1 SNHLY and CDR2 FYNNEI. The CDR3: CASSDYKSSYNEQFF. The CDR3 DNA reads as TGTGCCAGCAGTGACTATAAGAGCTCCTACAATGAGCAGTTCTTC.

This rearrangement joins TRBV18 to TRBJ2-1; 7 nucleotides agree with TRBD2. This CDR3 has 16 amino acids. Germline V lookup: CDR1 KGHSH, CDR2 LQKENI. The J segment lost 6 bases and the V segment lost 2 bases, leaving 10 bases of the junction unmatched. This CDR3 reads CASSPGLAVSSNEQFF. The CDR3 region has the DNA TGTGCCAGCTCACCAGGCCTAGCGGTATCATCCAATGAGCAGTTCTTC.

The rearrangement links TRBV27 to TRBJ1-5, with 10 bases aligning to TRBD1. V was pared by 6 bases and J by 6 bases, with 8 bases of the junction left unmatched. This CDR3 is built from 15 residues. Germline assignment: CDR1 MNHEY and CDR2 SMNVEV (reference sequence). The CDR3 DNA reads as TGTGCCAGCAGGACTTACCGGGACAGGGGTCAGCCCCAGCATTTT. It yields the protein CASRTYRDRGQPQHF.

This clone was counted between two and nine times. The V gene is TRBV6-5, the J gene TRBJ2-3, with D perhaps matching TRBD2 (6 bases). The germline gives CDR1 MNHEY, CDR2 SVGAGI. The CDR3 sequence is 15 residues long. V dropped 2 bases and J dropped 6 bases, with 15 bases sitting between them. The CDR3 nucleotides are TGTGCCAGCAGTTACCGGGGGTCAAACGCGGATACGCAGTATTTT. Residues: CASSYRGSNADTQYF.

V and J are TRBV18 and TRBJ1-4; TRBD1 agrees at 8 bases. Germline CDR1 KGHSH, CDR2 LQKENI. V shed 3 bases, J shed 7 bases, and the junction held 4 bases outside the gene matches. CDR3 length: 14 amino acids. The CDR3 DNA sequence: TGTGCCAGCTCACCTGTCGGACAGGGTGAAAAACTGTTTTTT. This translates into CASSPVGQGEKLFF.

Remarks on this clone: Mismatch with germline at one junction end may stem from a read error. The rearrangement uses TRBV7-9 and TRBJ2-1; 9 bases fit TRBD1. This CDR3 comprises 14 residues. Germline values: CDR1 SEHNR, CDR2 FQNEAQ (reference sequence). The CDR3: CASSFPDRGQGEVF. As DNA, the CDR3 is TGTGCCAGCAGCTTCCCCGACAGGGGACAGGGTGAGGTCTTC. The complete variable domain, with remaining parts taken from reference TRBV7-9 and TRBJ2-1, reads DTGVSQNPRHKITKRGQNVTFRCDPISEHNRLYWYRQTLGQGPEFLTYFQNEAQLEKSRLLSDRFSAERPKGSFSTLEIQRTEQGDSAMYLCASSFPDRGQGEVFGPGTRLTVL.

The chain employs TRBV4-3 and TRBJ2-7; TRBD2 is a possible D gene (6 bases). There are 13 residues in the CDR3. Trimming removed 4 bases from V and 2 bases from J, with 9 bases in between. CDR1 and CDR2 (germline): LGHNA, YSLEER. CDR3 sequence: CASSRDSAYEQYF. The CDR3 region has the DNA TGCGCCAGCAGCCGGGACTCCGCCTACGAGCAGTACTTC.

V gene TRBV9 combines with J gene TRBJ2-7; a possible D gene is TRBD2 (6 bases). There are 16 residues in the CDR3. Trimming removed 4 bases at V and 2 bases at J, with 19 bases between. Germline V CDR1 and CDR2: SGDLS, YYNGEE. The CDR3 DNA reads as TGTGCCAGCAGCCCATTGGGGGGACCCGTTCCCTACGAGCAGTACTTC. Translated: CASSPLGGPVPYEQYF.

The chain recombines TRBV28 with TRBJ2-1; 13 bases line up with TRBD2. Germline values: CDR1 MDHEN, CDR2 SYDVKM. The CDR3 contains 15 residues. V lost 5 bases, J lost 6 bases, and 4 bases stayed unmatched. CDR3 nucleotides: TGTGCCAGCAGTCCCAGACTAGCGGGAGGCAATGAGCAGTTCTTC. It specifies CASSPRLAGGNEQFF.

By sample fraction, this clone is medium-sized. The chain couples TRBV6-6 to TRBJ2-3, with D maybe TRBD2 (5 bases). The CDR3 contains 14 residues. Germline V gene sequence: CDR1 MNHNY, CDR2 SVGAGI (reference sequence). V was clipped by 0 bases and J by 6 bases, with 10 bases between them. The CDR3 coding sequence is TGTGCCAGCAGTTACTCGTCGGAGGCGGATACGCAGTATTTT. Translating it yields CASSYSSEADTQYF.

This sequence joins TRBV4-1 and TRBJ2-7; the D gene is possibly TRBD1 (6 bases). The CDR3 has 16 residues. Germline V gene sequence: CDR1 MGHRA, CDR2 YSYEKL. V was clipped by 1 base and J by 2 bases, with 15 bases between them. CDR3 in amino acids: CASSQVRTERTYEQYF. The DNA of the CDR3 is TGCGCCAGCAGCCAAGTCCGGACAGAACGCACCTACGAGCAGTACTTC.

J is TRBJ2-2 and V is TRBV7-2; no clear D gene. There are 15 residues in the CDR3. The V and J ends lost 1 base and 1 base respectively, with 7 bases between them. CDR1 and CDR2 (germline): SGHTA, FQGNSA. The CDR3 DNA is TGTGCCAGCAGCTTAGAAGCAGGGAACACCGGGGAGCTGTTTTTT. This sequence encodes CASSLEAGNTGELFF.

V usage is TRBV6-5 and J usage is TRBJ2-7, with D tentatively TRBD1 (6 bases). CDR1 is MNHEY, CDR2 SVGAGI, per germline. Trimming shortened V by 4 bases and J by 4 bases, and 8 bases separated the two germline ends. The CDR3 is 12 residues long. The DNA for the CDR3 is TGTGCCAGCAGTTTTACAGGGTACGAGCAGTACTTC. It encodes CASSFTGYEQYF.

This rearrangement joins TRBV5-6 to TRBJ1-2; D possibly corresponds to TRBD1 (5 bases). The CDR3 contains 14 residues. The germline gives CDR1 SGHDT, CDR2 YYEEEE. Trimming removed 2 bases from V and 0 bases from J, with 8 bases in between. In nucleotides, the CDR3 is TGTGCCAGCAGCTTCCCAGGGACTAACTATGGCTACACCTTC. Its protein is CASSFPGTNYGYTF.

The chain recombines TRBV9 with TRBJ2-7, with 13 bases fitting TRBD2. Looked up from germline, CDR1 is SGDLS and CDR2 is YYNGEE. V gave up 4 bases and J gave up 10 bases; unmatched junction bases: 8. The CDR3 is made up of 14 amino acids. CDR3 nucleotide sequence: TGTGCCAGCAGCTACACCGGACTAGCGGGAGAACAGTACTTC. Its protein product is CASSYTGLAGEQYF.

V gene TRBV19 combines with J gene TRBJ1-2; D unresolved. Per the germline V gene, CDR1 is LNHDA and CDR2 is SQIVND (reference sequence). The CDR3 extends over 13 amino acids. Trimming left V 10 bases short and J 2 bases short, with 14 bases between. CDR3 DNA: TGTGCCACCCGGCGGGATCTGAACTATGGCTACACCTTC. It encodes CATRRDLNYGYTF.

The chain couples TRBV12-5 to TRBJ2-3; TRBD2 aligns across 11 bases. The CDR3 has 16 amino acids. J lost 4 bases, V lost 5 bases, and 8 bases had no gene match. Germline lookup yields CDR1 LGHNT and CDR2 FRNRAP. The CDR3 loop reads CASGPPGTSGPDTQYF. The CDR3 region has the DNA TGTGCTAGTGGTCCCCCCGGGACTAGCGGACCAGATACGCAGTATTTT.

For the CDR3, the DNA is TGTGCCAGCAGCGATACAGGGGGCTTCTCCTACGAGCAGTACTTC. Translation: CASSDTGGFSYEQYF. This rearrangement joins TRBV6-1 to TRBJ2-7, with 9 bases matching TRBD1. The CDR3 length is 15 residues. CDR1 and CDR2 (germline): MNHNS, SASEGT. Losses at the gene ends were 6 bases for V and 0 bases for J; bases not matched to a gene: 6.

The chain recombines TRBV2 with TRBJ1-4; a possible D gene is TRBD1 (5 bases). This CDR3 is built from 13 residues. The V end was cut by 6 bases, the J end by 4 bases, with 9 bases between. Germline V gene sequence: CDR1 SNHLY, CDR2 FYNNEI. This CDR3 is CASSRQNNEKLFF. For the CDR3, the DNA is TGTGCCAGCAGCAGACAGAATAATGAAAAACTGTTTTTT.

The chain carries TRBV14 and TRBJ2-5, with D possibly being TRBD1 (5 bases). The CDR3 contains 13 residues. CDR1 is SGHDN, CDR2 FVKESK, per germline. Trimming cost V 4 bases and J 4 bases, with 10 bases left between them. The CDR3 nucleotides are TGTGCCAGCAGCCCCAGGGTCAGAGAGACCCAGTACTTC. As protein: CASSPRVRETQYF.

The gene calls are TRBV10-3 and TRBJ2-3, with TRBD2 matching 7 bases. This CDR3 has 13 residues. With 0 bases clipped from V and 14 bases from J, the junction kept 8 bases outside the gene matches. Germline V gene lookup returns CDR1 ENHRY and CDR2 SYGVKD. The CDR3 nucleotides are TGTGCCATCAGTGAGTCCGTGACTAGCATTCTGTATTTT. It encodes CAISESVTSILYF.